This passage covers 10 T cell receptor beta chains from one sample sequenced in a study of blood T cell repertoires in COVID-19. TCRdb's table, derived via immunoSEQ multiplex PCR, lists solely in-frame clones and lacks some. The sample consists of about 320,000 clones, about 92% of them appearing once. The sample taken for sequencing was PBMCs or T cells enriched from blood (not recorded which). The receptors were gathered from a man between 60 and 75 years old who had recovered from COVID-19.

CDR3 region: CASSRTLAGGIDEQYF. In DNA form, the CDR3 reads TGTGCCAGCTCACGGACACTAGCGGGAGGGATCGACGAGCAGTACTTC. J is TRBJ2-7 and V is TRBV18, with 13 bases fitting TRBD2. V shed 4 bases, J shed 5 bases, and the junction held 8 bases outside the gene matches. Germline V gene lookup returns CDR1 KGHSH and CDR2 LQKENI. There are 16 residues in the CDR3.

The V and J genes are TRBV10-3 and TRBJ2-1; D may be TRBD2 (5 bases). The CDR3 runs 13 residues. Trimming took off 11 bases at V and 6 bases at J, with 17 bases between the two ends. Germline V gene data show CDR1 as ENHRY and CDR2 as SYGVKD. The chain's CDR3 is CALKESLANEQFF. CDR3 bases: TGTGCCCTCAAGGAGAGCCTAGCCAATGAGCAGTTCTTC.

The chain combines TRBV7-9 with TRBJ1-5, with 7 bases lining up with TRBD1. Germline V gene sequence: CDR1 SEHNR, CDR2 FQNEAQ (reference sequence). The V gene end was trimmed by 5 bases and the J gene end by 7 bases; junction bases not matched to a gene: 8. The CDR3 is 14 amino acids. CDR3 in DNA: TGTGCCAGCAGCCTCGACAGGGTCGGCCAGCCCCAGCATTTT. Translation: CASSLDRVGQPQHF.

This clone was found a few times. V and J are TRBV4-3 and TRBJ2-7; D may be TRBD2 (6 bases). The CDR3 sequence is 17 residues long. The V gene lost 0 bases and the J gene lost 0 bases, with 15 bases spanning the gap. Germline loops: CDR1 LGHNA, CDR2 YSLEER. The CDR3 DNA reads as TGCGCCAGCAGCCAAGAGTTGGTGGCGGGGAGCTCCTACGAGCAGTACTTC. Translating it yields CASSQELVAGSSYEQYF.

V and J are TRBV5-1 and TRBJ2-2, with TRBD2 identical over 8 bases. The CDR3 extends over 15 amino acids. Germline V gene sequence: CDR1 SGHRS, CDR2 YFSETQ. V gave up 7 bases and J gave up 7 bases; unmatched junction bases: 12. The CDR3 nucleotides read TGCGCCAGCCAGATAGACGGGGGGGCCAACGGGGAGCTGTTTTTT. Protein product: CASQIDGGANGELFF.

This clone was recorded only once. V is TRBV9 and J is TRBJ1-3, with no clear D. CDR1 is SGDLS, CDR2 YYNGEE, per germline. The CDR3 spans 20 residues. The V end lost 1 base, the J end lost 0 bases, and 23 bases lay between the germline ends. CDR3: CASSVPRSPLDHDSGNTIYF. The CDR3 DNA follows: TGTGCCAGCAGCGTACCGAGAAGCCCACTCGATCACGACTCTGGAAACACCATATATTTT.

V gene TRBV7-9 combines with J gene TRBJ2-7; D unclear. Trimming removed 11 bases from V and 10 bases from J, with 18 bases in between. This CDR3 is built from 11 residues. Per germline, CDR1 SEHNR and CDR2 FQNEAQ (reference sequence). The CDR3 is CACGGPSDQYF. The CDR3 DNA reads TGTGCCTGCGGTGGTCCCTCAGATCAGTACTTC.

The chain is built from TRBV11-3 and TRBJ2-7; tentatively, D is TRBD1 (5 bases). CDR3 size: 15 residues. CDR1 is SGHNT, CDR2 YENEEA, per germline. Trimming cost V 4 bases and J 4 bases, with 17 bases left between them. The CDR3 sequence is CASSSRKGAWYEQYF. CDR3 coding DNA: TGTGCCAGCAGCTCGCGGAAAGGGGCCTGGTACGAGCAGTACTTC. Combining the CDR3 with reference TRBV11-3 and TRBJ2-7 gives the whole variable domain EAGVVQSPRYKIIEKKQPVAFWCNPISGHNTLYWYLQNLGQGPELLIRYENEEAVDDSQLPKDRFSAERLKGVDSTLKIQPAELGDSAVYLCASSSRKGAWYEQYFGPGTRLTVT.

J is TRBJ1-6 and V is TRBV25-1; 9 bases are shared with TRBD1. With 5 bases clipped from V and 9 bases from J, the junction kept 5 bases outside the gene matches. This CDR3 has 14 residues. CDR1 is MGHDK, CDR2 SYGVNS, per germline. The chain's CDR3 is CASSNTGGSSPLHF. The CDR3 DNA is TGTGCCAGCAGTAATACAGGGGGCAGTTCACCCCTCCACTTT.

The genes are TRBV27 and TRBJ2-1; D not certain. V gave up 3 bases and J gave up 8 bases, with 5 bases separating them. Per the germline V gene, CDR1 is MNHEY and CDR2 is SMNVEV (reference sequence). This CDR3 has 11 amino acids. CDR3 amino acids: CASSLGDEQFF. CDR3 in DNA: TGTGCCAGCAGTTTGGGCGATGAGCAGTTCTTC.